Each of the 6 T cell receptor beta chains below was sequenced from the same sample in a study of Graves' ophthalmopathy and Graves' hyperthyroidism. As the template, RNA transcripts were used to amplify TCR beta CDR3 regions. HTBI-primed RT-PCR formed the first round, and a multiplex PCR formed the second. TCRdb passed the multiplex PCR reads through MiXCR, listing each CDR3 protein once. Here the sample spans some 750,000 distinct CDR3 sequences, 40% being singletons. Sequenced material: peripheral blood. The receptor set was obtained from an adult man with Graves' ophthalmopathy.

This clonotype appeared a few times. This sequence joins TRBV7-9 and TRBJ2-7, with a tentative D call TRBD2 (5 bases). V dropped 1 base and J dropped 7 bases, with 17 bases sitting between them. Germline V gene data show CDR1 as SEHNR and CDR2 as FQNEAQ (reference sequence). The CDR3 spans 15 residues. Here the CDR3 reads CASSLETTALREQYF. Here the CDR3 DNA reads TGTGCCAGCAGCTTAGAGACTACAGCACTACGGGAGCAGTACTTC.

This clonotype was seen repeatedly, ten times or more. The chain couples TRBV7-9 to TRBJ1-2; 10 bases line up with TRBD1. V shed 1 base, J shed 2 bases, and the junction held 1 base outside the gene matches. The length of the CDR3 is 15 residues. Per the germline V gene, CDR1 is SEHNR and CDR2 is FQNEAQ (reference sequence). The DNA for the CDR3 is TGTGCCAGCAGCTTAGGACAGGGGGCCAACTATGGCTACACCTTC. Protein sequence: CASSLGQGANYGYTF.

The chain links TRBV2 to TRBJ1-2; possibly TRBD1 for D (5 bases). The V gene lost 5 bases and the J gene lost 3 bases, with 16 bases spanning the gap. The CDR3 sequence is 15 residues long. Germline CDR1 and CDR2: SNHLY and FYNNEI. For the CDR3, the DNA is TGTGCCAGCAGTTTTCGCGGGGACGCCTACTATGGCTACACCTTC. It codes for CASSFRGDAYYGYTF.

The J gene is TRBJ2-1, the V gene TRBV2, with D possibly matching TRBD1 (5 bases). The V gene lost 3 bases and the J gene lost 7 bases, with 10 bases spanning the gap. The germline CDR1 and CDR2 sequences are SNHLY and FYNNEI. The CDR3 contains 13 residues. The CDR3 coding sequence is TGTGCCAGCAGTGATAGGCCAGGGAATGAGCAGTTCTTC. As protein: CASSDRPGNEQFF.

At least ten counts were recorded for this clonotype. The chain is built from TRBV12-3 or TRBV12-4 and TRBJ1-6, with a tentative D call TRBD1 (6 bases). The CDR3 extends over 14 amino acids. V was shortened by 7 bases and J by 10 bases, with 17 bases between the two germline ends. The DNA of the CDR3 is TGTGCCAGCACCTTACGAGGGGGGAGATCACCCCTCCACTTT. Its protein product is CASTLRGGRSPLHF.

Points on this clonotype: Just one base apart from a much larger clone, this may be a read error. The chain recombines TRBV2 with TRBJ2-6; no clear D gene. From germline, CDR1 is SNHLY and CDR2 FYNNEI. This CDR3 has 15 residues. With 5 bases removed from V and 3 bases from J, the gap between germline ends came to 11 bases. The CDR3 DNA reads TGTGCCAGCAGTCCCGACGGAATTGGGGCCAACGTCCTGACTTTC. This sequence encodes CASSPDGIGANVLTF.